The sequence of this T cell receptor (beta chain) was determined in a study of blood T cell repertoires in COVID-19. Study summary: Samples representing acute and convalescent COVID-19 were sourced from the United States, Italy and Spain.

The table came from immunoSEQ multiplex PCR; TCRdb's copy has only in-frame clones and leaves some out. The profile covers some 87,000 clones, with around 87% appearing a single time and 17% taken by the ten largest. Germline loops: CDR1 SEHNR, CDR2 FQNEAQ (reference sequence). This CDR3 region has 14 residues. V lost 5 bases and J lost 3, with 11 bases in between. This clonotype was sampled from a human donor in a cohort sampled during active COVID-19. The J gene is TRBJ2-1, the V gene TRBV7-9; tentatively, D is TRBD2 (6 bases). Sequencing used peripheral blood. In DNA, the CDR3 is TGTGCCAGCAGCCCAGGGACTGGCTACAATGAGCAGTTCTTC. Its translation: CASSPGTGYNEQFF.